The clone carrying this TCR beta chain was counted a few times. Its specificity is not known. The library protocol tagged individual cDNA molecules with unique molecular identifiers. Via MiXCR, TCRdb re-called the 5' RACE reads, giving one row per CDR3 protein. The sample holds approximately 35,000 distinct CDR3 sequences, under 7.5% seen once. This entry comes from a study of early T cells in non-severe SARS-CoV-2 infection. At the level of the study: RNA in bulk from unsorted whole blood was sequenced, and chains were unpaired. General study findings and limits: VDJdb matching, biased toward anti-spike CD8 responses, missed private and CD4 specificities.

Per germline, CDR1 DFQATT and CDR2 SNEGSKA (reference sequence). The CDR3 has 17 residues. J lost 5 bases, V lost 5 bases, and 12 bases had no gene match. Sequences were obtained from whole blood. The chain couples TRBV20-1 to TRBJ2-2; 12 positions match TRBD2. The clonotype was recovered from an adult who was a healthcare worker with PCR-confirmed SARS-CoV-2 infection or an uninfected control (not recorded which). CDR3 in amino acids: CSAPLLAGGGGTGELFF. In DNA, the CDR3 is TGCAGTGCTCCCCTACTAGCGGGAGGTGGGGGGACCGGGGAGCTGTTTTTT.